These T cell receptor beta chains were read from a single sample in a study of blood T cell repertoires in COVID-19. Measured with immunoSEQ multiplex PCR; TCRdb has only the in-frame clones, and not every one. This table holds roughly 200,000 clones, around nine tenths found once. The sample taken for sequencing was peripheral blood. These receptors came from a man aged 18-30 years with active or convalescent COVID-19. The CDR3 runs from the conserved cysteine through the conserved F or W. D genes are given only for firm matches. Clone size is shown for a subset of rows, as once, few, many or a class of expanded clone.

.	TRBD1	TRBV7-3	TRBJ2-5	CASSLGQGAQETQYF	TGTGCCAGCAGCTTAGGTCAGGGGGCTCAAGAGACCCAGTACTTC
once	.	TRBV7-9	TRBJ1-1	CASSPRFQSGAEAFF	TGTGCCAGCAGCCCCCGATTTCAGAGCGGCGCTGAAGCTTTCTTT
once	.	TRBV5-1	TRBJ2-2	CASSLVLSGTGELFF	TGCGCCAGCAGCTTGGTTTTATCGGGCACCGGGGAGCTGTTTTTT
.	.	TRBV11-2	TRBJ1-2	CASSLGGQSYGYTF	TGTGCCAGCAGCTTAGGTGGACAGTCCTATGGCTACACCTTC
.	.	TRBV5-1	TRBJ2-5	CASNPLGGQETQYF	TGCGCCAGCAACCCCTTAGGGGGCCAAGAGACCCAGTACTTC
few	TRBD1	TRBV24-1	TRBJ2-7	CATSDTGQGRFLRDEQYF	TGTGCCACCAGTGATACGGGACAGGGGAGATTCCTACGTGACGAGCAGTACTTC
.	TRBD2	TRBV7-8	TRBJ2-2	CASSPRTSRRNTGELFF	TGTGCCAGCAGCCCACGGACTAGCCGAAGGAACACCGGGGAGCTGTTTTTT
.	.	TRBV5-4	TRBJ1-6	CASSHQSGGAYNSPLHF	TGTGCCAGCAGCCACCAGTCGGGGGGGGCCTATAATTCACCCCTCCACTTT
.	.	TRBV10-3	TRBJ1-3	CAISPVLGNTIYF	TGTGCCATCAGTCCCGTCCTGGGAAACACCATATATTTT
.	.	TRBV5-1	TRBJ1-1	CASSPGFWNTEAFF	TGCGCCAGCAGCCCGGGGTTTTGGAACACTGAAGCTTTCTTT
.	TRBD1	TRBV29-1	TRBJ2-5	CSAQDRGLETQYF	TGCAGCGCTCAGGACAGGGGGCTAGAGACCCAGTACTTC
.	.	TRBV18	TRBJ2-3	CASSLDRSGDTQYF	TGTGCCAGCTCACTGGATAGGTCGGGAGATACGCAGTATTTT
.	.	TRBV19	TRBJ1-3	CASSIAVNPGNTIYF	TGTGCCAGTAGTATAGCAGTAAATCCTGGAAACACCATATATTTT
.	.	TRBV5-1	TRBJ1-2	CASSLFTGPAGGYTF	TGCGCCAGCAGCTTGTTTACAGGGCCGGCGGGTGGCTACACCTTC
once	TRBD2	TRBV5-1	TRBJ2-3	CASSPSGGGITDTQYF	TGCGCCAGCAGCCCCAGCGGGGGGGGGATTACAGATACGCAGTATTTT
once	.	TRBV3-1/TRBV3-2	TRBJ1-2	CASSQRQDYGYTF	TGTGCCAGCAGCCAACGACAGGATTATGGCTACACCTTC
.	.	TRBV27	TRBJ1-6	CASSLSGSDKYNSPLHF	TGTGCCAGCAGTTTATCGGGCTCGGACAAATATAATTCACCCCTCCACTTT
once	TRBD1	TRBV5-6	TRBJ1-4	CASRPADREEKLFF	TGTGCCAGCAGACCCGCCGACAGGGAAGAAAAACTGTTTTTT
.	.	TRBV4-1	TRBJ1-2	CASSQVSDFYGYTF	TGCGCCAGCAGCCAAGTGTCAGATTTCTATGGCTACACCTTC
.	TRBD2	TRBV29-1	TRBJ2-1	CSALVGAGDEQFF	TGCAGCGCCCTGGTCGGGGCGGGAGATGAGCAGTTCTTC
.	TRBD2	TRBV5-5	TRBJ2-1	CASSRRLAGLGYNEQFF	TGTGCCAGCAGCCGCAGACTAGCGGGATTGGGGTACAATGAGCAGTTCTTC
.	.	TRBV14	TRBJ1-1	CASSRYTGNTEAFF	TGTGCCAGCAGCCGTTATACAGGGAACACTGAAGCTTTCTTT
.	.	TRBV2	TRBJ1-1	CASTRVREAFF	TGTGCCAGCACTCGGGTACGTGAAGCTTTCTTT
.	.	TRBV12-3/TRBV12-4	TRBJ2-3	CASSFGDTQYF	TGTGCCAGCAGTTTCGGAGATACGCAGTATTTT
.	TRBD2	TRBV2	TRBJ2-2	CASTRLAGGPNTGELFF	TGTGCCAGCACGCGACTAGCGGGAGGGCCGAACACCGGGGAGCTGTTTTTT
.	.	TRBV12-3/TRBV12-4	TRBJ1-5	CASSLVTGPQHF	TGTGCCAGCAGTTTAGTTACTGGGCCCCAGCATTTT
.	TRBD1	TRBV11-2	TRBJ2-1	CASTSRGGASYNEQFF	TGTGCCAGCACCTCTAGAGGGGGCGCTTCCTACAATGAGCAGTTCTTC
.	.	TRBV9	TRBJ2-7	CASSRGAGDFHEQYF	TGTGCCAGCAGCAGGGGGGCGGGAGATTTCCACGAGCAGTACTTC
.	.	TRBV28	TRBJ1-4	CASSTTGTQNEKLFF	TGTGCCAGCAGTACTACCGGGACTCAGAATGAAAAACTGTTTTTT
.	TRBD1	TRBV27	TRBJ2-7	CASSAAGGTGRYEQYF	TGTGCCAGCAGTGCCGCAGGTGGGACAGGGAGGTACGAGCAGTACTTC
.	TRBD1	TRBV10-2	TRBJ2-2	CASSAHGQGTGTGELFF	TGCGCCAGCAGTGCCCACGGACAGGGGACGGGCACCGGGGAGCTGTTTTTT
.	.	TRBV19	TRBJ2-5	CASSMAPQETQYF	TGTGCCAGTAGTATGGCTCCACAAGAGACCCAGTACTTC
.	.	TRBV6-1	TRBJ2-7	CASSEAGGGSYEQYF	TGTGCCAGCAGTGAAGCGGGAGGAGGTTCCTACGAGCAGTACTTC
.	TRBD1	TRBV6-6	TRBJ1-3	CASRIQGKGNTIYF	TGTGCCAGCAGGATACAGGGGAAAGGAAACACCATATATTTT
.	TRBD2	TRBV19	TRBJ2-1	CASSTRTSGRLNEQFF	TGTGCCAGTAGTACCCGGACTAGCGGGAGGTTGAATGAGCAGTTCTTC
.	.	TRBV6-2/TRBV6-3	TRBJ2-3	CASSYSSFPLTDTQYF	TGTGCCAGCAGTTACTCTAGCTTTCCCCTCACAGATACGCAGTATTTT
.	.	TRBV7-2	TRBJ2-3	CASSPTSRPTDTQYF	TGTGCCAGCAGCCCCACTAGTAGGCCCACAGATACGCAGTATTTT
.	TRBD1	TRBV18	TRBJ1-6	CASSRTGSESPLHF	TGTGCCAGCTCTCGGACAGGGTCGGAGTCACCCCTCCACTTT
.	TRBD1	TRBV7-2	TRBJ1-6	CASSLGDRDNSPLHF	TGTGCCAGCAGCTTAGGGGACAGGGATAATTCACCCCTCCACTTT
.	.	TRBV4-3	TRBJ1-6	CASSQVDKAPLHF	TGCGCCAGCAGCCAAGTCGACAAGGCACCCCTCCACTTT
once	.	TRBV7-8	TRBJ2-5	CASSSPGETQYF	TGTGCCAGCAGCTCCCCCGGTGAGACCCAGTACTTC
.	.	TRBV5-1	TRBJ2-5	CASSVSTTGGETQYF	TGCGCCAGCAGCGTCTCCACTACCGGCGGGGAGACCCAGTACTTC
.	.	TRBV12-3/TRBV12-4	TRBJ1-3	CASLTGSGNTIYF	TGTGCCAGCTTGACAGGCTCTGGAAACACCATATATTTT